The clone carrying this TCR beta chain came up once. These data originate in a study of identifying expanded T cells in peripheral blood. Sequencing used immunoSEQ multiplex PCR; TCRdb keeps in-frame clones, though not all of them. This table holds around 82,000 clones, around 84% found once. V shed 0 bases and J 5 bases; nucleotides not matched to a gene: 6. Per the germline V gene, CDR1 is GTSNPN and CDR2 is SVGIG (reference sequence). The length of the CDR3 is 14 residues. V is TRBV30 and J is TRBJ2-5; 7 bases agree with TRBD2. The sequence was obtained from a person aged 18 to 75 in good health. Source material: blood. CDR3 DNA sequence: TGTGCCTGGAGTGTACAAGGGACTATCGAGACCCAGTACTTC. It yields the protein CAWSVQGTIETQYF.